The 30 T cell receptor beta chains in this list originate from one sample, sequenced in a study of blood T cell repertoires in COVID-19. The assay was immunoSEQ multiplex PCR, and TCRdb's table has in-frame clones only and misses some. In the table there are fewer than 90,000 clones, 70% to 90% of which are singletons. Sequencing was carried out using peripheral blood. The receptors stem from an elderly woman with active or convalescent COVID-19.

The chain carries TRBV29-1 and TRBJ2-7, with D perhaps matching TRBD2 (5 bases). V was shortened by 3 bases and J by 0 bases, with 9 bases between the two germline ends. Germline V gene lookup returns CDR1 SQVTM and CDR2 ANQGSEA. The CDR3 is 13 amino acids. The CDR3 DNA reads TGCAGCGTTGATGGACTGGCCTCCTACGAGCAGTACTTC. Amino acids: CSVDGLASYEQYF.

The CDR3 nucleotides read TGTGCCACCCAAACAGATCTAGCGGGGGGGCAAACCGGGGAGCTGTTTTTT. Its translation: CATQTDLAGGQTGELFF. The chain joins TRBV24-1 to TRBJ2-2; 12 bases line up with TRBD2. The CDR3 consists of 17 residues. V lost 9 bases to trimming and J lost 5 bases; unmatched junction nucleotides: 12. Germline V gene lookup returns CDR1 KGHDR and CDR2 SFDVKD.

This chain uses TRBV6-5 with TRBJ2-7; weak D call: TRBD2 (7 bases). The ends were cut back, 10 bases at V and 2 bases at J, with 15 bases in the middle. Germline assignment: CDR1 MNHEY and CDR2 SVGAGI. The CDR3 has 13 residues. The CDR3 nucleotides are TGTGCCACAGGGGACTACAACACCTACGAGCAGTACTTC. Its protein product is CATGDYNTYEQYF.

The chain combines TRBV6-5 with TRBJ2-5, with D maybe TRBD2 (9 bases). Germline values: CDR1 MNHEY, CDR2 SVGAGI. This CDR3 is built from 15 residues. Trimming removed 6 bases from V and 5 bases from J, with 19 bases in between. In DNA, the CDR3 is TGTGCCAGCAGCCTAGCGGGGACAGGTACTGAGACCCAGTACTTC. Its protein product is CASSLAGTGTETQYF.

V gene TRBV11-3 combines with J gene TRBJ1-1, with D possibly matching TRBD1 (5 bases). CDR1 SGHNT and CDR2 YENEEA come from the germline V gene. V lost 5 bases, J lost 2 bases, and 15 bases lay in between. The CDR3 totals 15 residues. Here the CDR3 reads CASSPSGGVNTEAFF. In nucleotides, the CDR3 is TGTGCCAGCAGCCCAAGCGGGGGGGTTAACACTGAAGCTTTCTTT.

The chain couples TRBV5-6 to TRBJ1-2; D gene uncertain. Looked up from germline, CDR1 is SGHDT and CDR2 is YYEEEE. This CDR3 is 12 amino acids long. Deletions cut 4 bases from V and 8 bases from J, with 12 bases between. CDR3: CASSQSRRGYTF. Written as DNA, the CDR3 is TGTGCCAGCAGCCAATCTCGGAGGGGCTACACCTTC.

The rearrangement uses TRBV7-3 and TRBJ2-5, with D possibly being TRBD1 (6 bases). Trimming removed 5 bases from V and 1 base from J, with 17 bases in between. The CDR3 extends over 16 amino acids. In germline, CDR1 is SGHTA, CDR2 FQGTGA. The CDR3 sequence is CASSPQGLASQETQYF. CDR3 bases: TGTGCCAGCAGCCCCCAGGGGCTAGCAAGCCAAGAGACCCAGTACTTC.

This rearrangement joins TRBV6-6 to TRBJ2-3; D is possibly TRBD2 (7 bases). The V and J ends lost 6 bases and 0 bases respectively, with 16 bases between them. Germline values: CDR1 MNHNY, CDR2 SVGAGI (reference sequence). CDR3 size: 16 residues. In DNA form, the CDR3 reads TGTGCCAGCAGGAGGGGGGCGGGAGCTAGCACAGATACGCAGTATTTT. Translated, it gives CASRRGAGASTDTQYF.

The chain combines TRBV6-6 with TRBJ2-1; D may be TRBD1 (7 bases). The germline CDR1 and CDR2 sequences are MNHNY and SVGAGI (reference sequence). The CDR3 is 20 amino acids. V lost 5 bases and J 8 bases, leaving 34 bases between the germline ends. The CDR3 loop reads CASSPHSQGMRLGYRDEQFF. In DNA, the CDR3 is TGTGCCAGCAGTCCTCACTCACAGGGGATGAGACTAGGCTATCGCGATGAGCAGTTCTTC.

The rearrangement joins TRBV4-3 to TRBJ1-2, with 8 bases aligning to TRBD1. Germline-derived CDR1 and CDR2 are LGHNA and YSLEER. This CDR3 has 14 amino acids. V gave up 4 bases and J gave up 4 bases; unmatched junction bases: 5. The DNA for the CDR3 is TGCGCCAGCAGCCCAGGACAGGGATCCTATGGCTACACCTTC. It is translated as CASSPGQGSYGYTF.

The CDR3 is CASSFGLASTDTQYF. DNA for the CDR3: TGTGCCAGCAGTTTCGGTCTAGCGAGCACAGATACGCAGTATTTT. The V and J genes are TRBV27 and TRBJ2-3, with D tentatively TRBD2 (6 bases). Germline-derived CDR1 and CDR2 are MNHEY and SMNVEV (reference sequence). The CDR3 is 15 amino acids. Trimming took off 3 bases at V and 0 bases at J, with 10 bases between the two ends.

The chain links TRBV10-3 to TRBJ1-1; D may be TRBD1 (5 bases). With 2 bases removed from V and 3 bases from J, the gap between germline ends came to 16 bases. This CDR3 has 16 residues. Germline V gene sequence: CDR1 ENHRY, CDR2 SYGVKD. CDR3 bases: TGTGCCATCAGTGAGCCCGGAGGGGTAAAGGACACTGAAGCTTTCTTT. Its translation is CAISEPGGVKDTEAFF.

The rearrangement uses TRBV2 and TRBJ1-3; D may be TRBD1 (6 bases). The V end lost 9 bases, the J end lost 4 bases, and 16 bases lay between the germline ends. This CDR3 region has 14 residues. Germline V lookup: CDR1 SNHLY, CDR2 FYNNEI. DNA for the CDR3: TGTGCCAGTAACAGGGTTGACGTGGGAAACACCATATATTTT. Encoded protein: CASNRVDVGNTIYF.

This clone was detected once. The rearrangement links TRBV10-1 to TRBJ1-2, with TRBD1 as a possible D gene (5 bases). The CDR3 spans 13 residues. Germline assignment: CDR1 WNHNN and CDR2 SYGVQD (reference sequence). V was clipped by 11 bases and J by 3 bases, with 16 bases between them. CDR3 DNA: TGCGCCGGCCGGGGGGGGGAGGACTATGGCTACACCTTC. Translating gives CAGRGGEDYGYTF.

Comment on this clone: Distinct nucleotide sequences in the sample also encode this CDR3. The chain carries TRBV18 and TRBJ2-1, with TRBD2 matching over 8 bases. CDR1 KGHSH and CDR2 LQKENI come from the germline V gene. The CDR3 runs to 16 residues. J was trimmed by 1 base and V by 3 bases; bases with no gene match: 5. The CDR3 DNA follows: TGTGCCAGCTCACCGCAAAGCGGGGGATCCTACAATGAGCAGTTCTTC. It codes for CASSPQSGGSYNEQFF.

The chain uses TRBV23-1 and TRBJ2-1; possibly TRBD1 for D (6 bases). TRBV23-1 is marked as an open reading frame, function uncertain. V lost 2 bases to trimming and J lost 9 bases, with 11 bases between them. This CDR3 is built from 13 residues. As DNA, the CDR3 is TGCGCCAGCAGTCAAGGGGGCGCGGGTGAGCAGTTCTTC. Protein: CASSQGGAGEQFF.

This sequence joins TRBV12-3 or TRBV12-4 and TRBJ2-1; D uncertain. V was trimmed by 6 bases and J by 6 bases, leaving 12 bases between them. The CDR3 sequence is 13 residues long. The CDR3 here is CASSLPLPNEQFF. CDR3 nucleotide sequence: TGTGCCAGCAGCCTCCCCCTCCCCAATGAGCAGTTCTTC.

On this clone: At one boundary the junction diverges from the germline segment, which might be a read error. The chain recombines TRBV6-5 with TRBJ2-5, with TRBD2 identical over 8 bases. Germline V lookup: CDR1 MNHEY, CDR2 SVGAGI. There are 14 residues in the CDR3. The DNA for the CDR3 is TGTGCCACCAGTAGGGCGGGAGGCCAAGAGACCCAGTACTTC. This encodes CATSRAGGQETQYF.

The rearrangement links TRBV5-1 to TRBJ1-1, with D unresolved. This CDR3 region has 14 residues. The germline V gene has CDR1 SGHRS and CDR2 YFSETQ. The V and J ends lost 5 bases and 7 bases respectively, with 18 bases between them. The CDR3 nucleotides are TGCGCCAGCAGACTAGTAAAAGTTTCGGATGAAGCTTTCTTT. It yields the protein CASRLVKVSDEAFF.

The CDR3 protein is CASSPWDNRKNTEAFF. DNA of the CDR3: TGTGCCAGCAGCCCGTGGGACAACAGGAAGAACACTGAAGCTTTCTTT. This rearrangement joins TRBV11-2 to TRBJ1-1; a weak D match, TRBD1 (6 bases). V was pared by 5 bases and J by 1 base, with 17 bases between. The CDR3 covers 16 residues. The germline CDR1 and CDR2 sequences are SGHAT and FQNNGV. Variable domain in full (rest from reference TRBV11-2 and TRBJ1-1): EAGVAQSPRYKIIEKRQSVAFWCNPISGHATLYWYQQILGQGPKLLIQFQNNGVVDDSQLPKDRFSAERLKGVDSTLKIQPAKLEDSAVYLCASSPWDNRKNTEAFFGQGTRLTVV.

The chain has TRBV6-2 or TRBV6-3 and TRBJ2-7, with D hard to call. CDR3 length: 13 residues. V was shortened by 0 bases and J by 7 bases, with 10 bases between the two germline ends. CDR1 is MNHEY and CDR2 is SVGEGT in the germline V gene. DNA of the CDR3: TGTGCCAGCAGTTACTCACCAACGAGGGAGCAGTACTTC. This translates into CASSYSPTREQYF.

The chain recombines TRBV6-1 with TRBJ2-5; a possible D gene is TRBD2 (5 bases). CDR3 length equals 14 residues. Looked up from germline, CDR1 is MNHNS and CDR2 is SASEGT. V lost 3 bases and J lost 2, with 10 bases in between. Here the CDR3 DNA reads TGTGCCAGCAGTGAGACTAACTTACAAGAGACCCAGTACTTC. The encoded protein is CASSETNLQETQYF.

The rearrangement links TRBV5-1 to TRBJ2-5; a possible D gene is TRBD2 (6 bases). The CDR3 is made up of 13 amino acids. V shed 4 bases and J shed 2 bases, with 9 bases lying between them. Looked up from germline, CDR1 is SGHRS and CDR2 is YFSETQ. CDR3 DNA: TGCGCCAGCAGCCCGGGAGTACAAGAGACCCAGTACTTC. It specifies CASSPGVQETQYF.

The chain employs TRBV6-5 and TRBJ1-2; tentatively, D is TRBD1 (6 bases). This CDR3 comprises 15 residues. The V gene's germline CDR1 is MNHEY and CDR2 SVGAGI. Trimming cost V 6 bases and J 0 bases, with 14 bases left between them. The CDR3 loop is CASRPGVGANYGYTF. CDR3 nucleotides: TGTGCCAGCAGGCCAGGGGTGGGGGCTAACTATGGCTACACCTTC.

The chain is built from TRBV30 and TRBJ1-1; D may be TRBD1 (5 bases). The germline V gene has CDR1 GTSNPN and CDR2 SVGIG (reference sequence). This CDR3 has 15 amino acids. Trimming cost V 1 base and J 1 base, with 13 bases left between them. The DNA of the CDR3 is TGTGCCTGGAGTGGGGGCTCGGCCGGGAACACTGAAGCTTTCTTT. Its protein product is CAWSGGSAGNTEAFF.

The gene calls are TRBV3-1 (or the pseudogene TRBV3-2) and TRBJ2-5, with D possibly TRBD1 on 6 matching bases. The germline gives CDR1 LGHDT, CDR2 YNNKEL (reference sequence). The ends were cut back, 2 bases at V and 1 base at J, with 14 bases in the middle. The CDR3 has 16 amino acids. The chain's CDR3 is CASSQNSFRGQETQYF. CDR3 nucleotide sequence: TGTGCCAGCAGCCAAAATTCCTTCAGGGGCCAAGAGACCCAGTACTTC.

The V call is TRBV5-4, the J call TRBJ2-2, with D maybe TRBD2 (6 bases). This CDR3 is built from 14 residues. V lost 2 bases and J lost 6, with 11 bases in between. CDR1 is SGHNT, CDR2 YYREEE, per germline (reference sequence). CDR3 DNA sequence: TGTGCCAGCAGCTTTCGACTAGGGGCCGGGGAGCTGTTTTTT. Translation gives CASSFRLGAGELFF.

The J gene is TRBJ2-2, the V gene TRBV19; 10 positions match TRBD2. CDR1 LNHDA and CDR2 SQIVND come from the germline V gene (reference sequence). CDR3 length: 17 residues. V gave up 5 bases and J gave up 2 bases; unmatched junction bases: 8. CDR3 sequence (DNA): TGTGCCAGTAGTCGGTCTAGCGGGGGTCATAACACCGGGGAGCTGTTTTTT. Translated: CASSRSSGGHNTGELFF.

With regard to this clone: Other DNA sequences of this sample code for an identical CDR3. The V call is TRBV5-1, the J call TRBJ2-3; D may be TRBD1 (6 bases). The CDR3 runs to 14 residues. Trimming removed 0 bases at V and 1 base at J, with 6 bases between. From germline, CDR1 is SGHRS and CDR2 YFSETQ. The CDR3 sequence is CASSLDRGTDTQYF. The CDR3 nucleotides are TGCGCCAGCAGCTTGGACAGGGGCACAGATACGCAGTATTTT. The whole variable domain, filled in from reference TRBV5-1 and TRBJ2-3, reads KAGVTQTPRYLIKTRGQQVTLSCSPISGHRSVSWYQQTPGQGLQFLFEYFSETQRNKGNFPGRFSGRQFSNSRSEMNVSTLELGDSALYLCASSLDRGTDTQYFGPGTRLTVL.

The chain combines TRBV7-2 with TRBJ2-7, with D perhaps matching TRBD2 (5 bases). CDR1 and CDR2 (germline): SGHTA, FQGNSA. V was trimmed by 0 bases and J by 2 bases, leaving 14 bases between them. There are 16 residues in the CDR3. The CDR3 nucleotides read TGTGCCAGCAGCTTAGCAAGGGCGGTCGGGGCCTACGAGCAGTACTTC. This encodes CASSLARAVGAYEQYF.